This TCR beta chain was obtained from a study of Ad26.COV2.S vaccination and SARS-CoV-2 variants. Study summary: A COV1001 Ad26.COV2.S trial-arm participant provided the sample. Once or twice, 56 days apart, Ad26.COV2.S was delivered intramuscularly.

This table comes from immunoSEQ multiplex PCR, and its TCRdb copy is limited to in-frame clones, with some not included. The sample has about 450,000 clones, roughly nine tenths seen once. Deletions cut 3 bases from V and 5 bases from J, with 8 bases between. CDR3 size: 13 residues. The germline V gene has CDR1 SGHDT and CDR2 YYEEEE. Findings and limits, study-wide: Considerable breadth of spike-specific CD8+ and CD4+ T cell responses has reportedly been documented following vaccination.

This clone was seen once. Its antigen is not known. The treatment was: about 20 received Ad26.COV2.S at low or high dose, single or two shots; roughly five received placebo; per-sample allocation not given. Collection of the samples took place on day 63 after the first injection of vaccine or placebo. Ad26.COV2.S expressed prefusion-stabilized spike from the original Wuhan strain. The origin of this receptor is a person aged 18-65 years who received the Ad26.COV2.S COVID-19 vaccine or a placebo. The chain combines TRBV5-6 with TRBJ2-2, with D perhaps matching TRBD1 or TRBD2 (5 bases each). Sample: peripheral blood, taken in a trial of Ad26.COV2.S vaccine versus placebo. The chain's CDR3 is CASSSEGTGELFF. DNA for the CDR3: TGTGCCAGCAGCTCAGAGGGGACCGGGGAGCTGTTTTTT.